This TCR beta chain was observed in a study of Tregs in tolerant kidney transplant recipients. The CDR3 contains 13 residues. Germline CDR1 is SQVTM and CDR2 is ANQGSEA. The V gene lost 7 bases and the J gene lost 5 bases, with 17 bases spanning the gap. About this clone: Its antigen is not identified. The sequence runs out 3 residues before the end of the CDR3; the remainder is reconstructed from the germline J gene.

The study's findings and limits: Biological reproducibility was not directly addressed, but technical replication error appeared minimal.

Clones were read by immunoSEQ multiplex PCR, and TCRdb kept only the in-frame ones, dropping some. Its table lists fewer than 35,000 clones. The sequencing used CD8+ T cells from blood, collected before the transplant. The J gene is TRBJ1-2, the V gene TRBV29-1, with TRBD1 as a possible D gene (6 bases). The source of this sequence is a human donor who received a combined kidney and bone marrow transplant. CDR3: CSAGSSQGYGYTF. The part of the CDR3 DNA that was read is TGCAGCGCGGGTTCTTCCCAGGGGTATGGC.